The source of this T cell receptor (beta chain) is a study of immune cell composition in non-small cell lung cancer. The assay was immunoSEQ multiplex PCR, and TCRdb's table has in-frame clones only and misses some. The sample lists roughly 1,700 clones, about four fifths occurring once. This clone was seen just once. The CDR3 spans 14 residues. The V gene's germline CDR1 is SNHLY and CDR2 FYNNEI. V lost 5 bases and J lost 8; bases outside the gene matches: 5. The sample was also reused in another study, on CD4 T cells in lung cancer. Per that study: Some patients had received nivolumab or pembrolizumab before giving blood.

Material: lung tumor tissue. The TCR was taken from a human donor with non-small cell lung cancer. This chain connects TRBV2 to TRBJ1-4; 10 bases are shared with TRBD1. CDR3 in DNA: TGTGCCAGCAGTCCCGGGACAGGGGTCGAAAAACTGTTTTTT. Its protein is CASSPGTGVEKLFF.